This T cell receptor (beta chain) was documented in a study of cytomegalovirus exposure and HLA in healthy donors. The primer mix had 60 Vbeta and 13 Jbeta primers. Authors' methods: Later work found 65 million to 90 million unique TCR beta chains, with 9.5 million to 12 million shared. The method was immunoSEQ multiplex PCR; TCRdb's version includes in-frame clones alone and lacks a portion of them. The V and J calls and clone size come from that table; D and trimming were worked out from the DNA. The table has 85,000 to 120,000 clones, less than 80% seen once. Germline CDR1 and CDR2: KGHSY and FQNENV. Trimming pared 4 bases from V and 0 bases from J, leaving 10 bases between. The CDR3 totals 15 residues.

Sequences were obtained from PBMCs. The chain couples TRBV16 to TRBJ1-3; a weak D match, TRBD1 (5 bases). This TCR was sampled from a man between 60 and 75 years old in good health and CMV-seronegative. In DNA, the CDR3 is TGTGCCAGCAGCCGACAGTCCGACTCTGGAAACACCATATATTTT. It specifies CASSRQSDSGNTIYF.